The rows below give T cell receptor beta chains drawn from one sample of a study of vaccination and CD4 T cells after COVID-19. MiXCR, run by TCRdb on the PCR reads, gives a single entry per CDR3 protein. The table has 10,000 to 12,000 distinct CDR3 sequences, 25% to 40% seen once; the top ten hold around 9.5%. No antigen has been identified for these receptors. Sequenced sample: CD4+ T cells from blood, cultured in vitro. These receptor sequences come from a human donor who had recovered from COVID-19. The CDR3 runs from the conserved cysteine through the conserved F or W. A D gene is named only where the DNA matches it firmly. A row's size may be missing; if present it is once, few, many or a size class.

V gene	clone size	J gene	D gene	CDR3 DNA	CDR3 protein
TRBV11-3	few	TRBJ2-5	-	TGTGCCAGCAGCTCCCCTCCCCCAGAGACCCAGTACTTC	CASSSPPPETQYF
TRBV5-1	-	TRBJ2-1	-	TGCGCCAGCAGACTCGGAGGAGCTCCCTTGTACAATGAGCAGTTCTTC	CASRLGGAPLYNEQFF
TRBV7-9	-	TRBJ2-1	-	TGTGCCAGCAGCTTATCAGCACGAGGTGGAGTCTCCTACAATGAGCAGTTCTTC	CASSLSARGGVSYNEQFF
TRBV6-2/TRBV6-3	few	TRBJ1-6	-	TGTGCCAGCAGACCCCCGGGGGGCTGGAATTCACCCCTCCACTTT	CASRPPGGWNSPLHF
TRBV28	few	TRBJ1-2	-	TGTGCCAGCGGGGGACGGAGCGGGTCGGGCTACACCTTC	CASGGRSGSGYTF
TRBV6-2/TRBV6-3	-	TRBJ1-1	TRBD1	TGTGCCAGCAGTTACTCATCGCCGAAGGGGGCGATGCAGAACACTGAAGCTTTCTTT	CASSYSSPKGAMQNTEAFF
TRBV20-1	few	TRBJ1-1	TRBD1	TGCAGTGCCCATGGGGGACAGGGGGTAGCTGAAGCTTTCTTT	CSAHGGQGVAEAFF
TRBV6-1	few	TRBJ2-7	-	TGTGCCACCGCCCCGGGGGTGTCCTACGAGCAGTACTTC	CATAPGVSYEQYF
TRBV27	-	TRBJ2-3	TRBD2	TGTGCCAGCAGTTTATACCCGACTAGCGGGGTAGATACGCAGTATTTT	CASSLYPTSGVDTQYF
TRBV2	-	TRBJ1-5	-	TGTGCCAGCAAGACAGCGCTGGCTCAGCCCCAGCATTTT	CASKTALAQPQHF